This T cell receptor (beta chain) was recorded in a study of cytomegalovirus exposure and HLA in healthy donors. Profiled with immunoSEQ multiplex PCR; TCRdb holds only in-frame clones, not every one. The data show more than 300,000 clones, with roughly 90% seen just once and 0.83% held by the top ten. V was pared by 4 bases and J by 3 bases, with 16 bases between. CDR1 and CDR2 (germline): SEHNR, FQNEAQ (reference sequence). CDR3 length: 15 amino acids. Sequencing was performed on PBMCs. The origin of this receptor is a woman between 18 and 30 years old in good health and CMV-seronegative. This chain links TRBV7-9 with TRBJ2-7, with D possibly matching TRBD2 (7 bases). Written as DNA, the CDR3 is TGTGCCAGCAGCTCTTCTCTAGGGGGGGTCTACGAGCAGTACTTC. Translation: CASSSSLGGVYEQYF.